These T cell receptor beta chains were read from a single sample in a study of patients and donors after allogeneic stem cell transplantation. One entry per CDR3 protein, called by TCRdb with MiXCR from the RT-PCR reads. The profile shows some 880,000 distinct CDR3 sequences, about a sixth of them singletons. Material for sequencing was blood, either unsorted or a sorted T cell fraction (not recorded which). The receptors derive from a human donor who was either an allogeneic HSCT recipient or a stem cell or donor lymphocyte infusion donor (not recorded which). It is not recorded whose cells these are; they may come from a transplant donor. CDR3s include the opening cysteine and the closing phenylalanine or tryptophan. Fields, in order: D gene, clone size, J gene, V gene, CDR3 protein, CDR3 DNA. D genes are given only for firm matches. Clone sizes are given selectively: once, few, many, or a class where the clone is expanded.

-	-	TRBJ1-1	TRBV4-3	CASSQGGTPTEAFF	TGCGCCAGCAGCCAAGGGGGGACTCCTACTGAAGCTTTCTTT
-	few	TRBJ1-1	TRBV7-3	CAVSIREGTEAFF	TGTGCCGTCAGCATCAGGGAGGGCACTGAAGCTTTCTTT
-	-	TRBJ2-7	TRBV20-1	CSASPDSHPYEQYF	TGCAGTGCTAGCCCGGACTCTCATCCCTACGAGCAGTACTTC
-	-	TRBJ1-6	TRBV6-1	CASSASSGPASPLHF	TGTGCCAGCAGTGCATCTTCCGGGCCCGCCTCACCCCTCCACTTT
TRBD1	-	TRBJ2-3	TRBV4-1	CASSQALFSGGGTDTQYF	TGCGCCAGCAGCCAAGCGTTGTTTTCAGGGGGTGGCACAGATACGCAGTATTTT
-	few	TRBJ2-7	TRBV5-6	CASSLWQDYEQYF	TGTGCCAGCAGCTTGTGGCAGGACTACGAGCAGTACTTC
TRBD1	-	TRBJ1-1	TRBV12-3/TRBV12-4	CASSPVDRVGKAFF	TGTGCCAGCAGTCCGGTGGACAGGGTAGGTAAAGCTTTCTTT
TRBD2	-	TRBJ2-1	TRBV12-3/TRBV12-4	CASSLLAVGGGNEQFF	TGTGCCAGCAGCCTTTTAGCGGTTGGGGGGGGCAATGAGCAGTTCTTC
-	-	TRBJ2-5	TRBV4-1	CASSQGSIAVGETQYF	TGCGCCAGCAGCCAAGGATCTATAGCGGTTGGGGAGACCCAGTACTTC
TRBD2	few	TRBJ2-1	TRBV6-2/TRBV6-3	CASSARGGLHNEQFF	TGTGCCAGCAGTGCCCGGGGGGGCCTCCACAATGAGCAGTTCTTC
TRBD1	few	TRBJ1-1	TRBV4-1	CASSQDGQGVNTEAFF	TGCGCCAGCAGCCAAGATGGGCAGGGGGTTAACACTGAAGCTTTCTTT
-	few	TRBJ2-3	TRBV5-1	CASSLSNGPSTDTQYF	TGCGCCAGCAGCTTGTCGAACGGCCCTAGCACAGATACGCAGTATTTT
TRBD1	-	TRBJ1-5	TRBV11-3	CADGQGGQPQHF	TGTGCCGACGGACAGGGAGGTCAGCCCCAGCATTTT
-	few	TRBJ2-7	TRBV6-2/TRBV6-3	CATLDSNSYEQYF	TGTGCCACCTTGGACAGCAACTCCTACGAGCAGTACTTC
-	few	TRBJ1-1	TRBV27	CASRGDRFGDTEAFF	TGTGCCAGCAGAGGAGACAGGTTCGGGGACACTGAAGCTTTCTTT
TRBD2	few	TRBJ2-3	TRBV24-1	CATSDLRLSGRDTQYF	TGTGCCACCAGTGATTTGCGTCTCAGCGGGAGGGATACGCAGTATTTT
-	many	TRBJ1-1	TRBV5-1	CASFELEVTEAFF	TGCGCCAGCTTCGAACTGGAGGTCACTGAAGCTTTCTTT
-	-	TRBJ1-6	TRBV27	CASRYGSSYNSPLHF	TGTGCCAGCCGCTATGGGAGCTCCTATAATTCACCCCTCCACTTT
TRBD1	-	TRBJ1-1	TRBV15	CATSRDRGTGEAFF	TGTGCCACCAGCAGAGATCGAGGGACAGGTGAAGCTTTCTTT
-	few	TRBJ2-3	TRBV18	CASSRERTDTQYF	TGTGCCAGCTCACGTGAACGCACAGATACGCAGTATTTT
-	few	TRBJ1-1	TRBV4-3	CASESPANEAFF	TGCGCCAGCGAGTCACCAGCCAATGAAGCTTTCTTT
TRBD1	-	TRBJ1-1	TRBV27	CASSFVRGRITEAFF	TGTGCCAGCAGTTTTGTCAGGGGGAGGATCACTGAAGCTTTCTTT
-	-	TRBJ2-1	TRBV12-3/TRBV12-4	CASKFRGFGDEQFF	TGTGCCAGCAAATTCCGAGGGTTTGGAGATGAGCAGTTCTTC
-	many	TRBJ2-7	TRBV4-1	CASSGASSYEQYF	TGCGCCAGCAGCGGAGCGAGCTCCTACGAGCAGTACTTC
-	few	TRBJ1-1	TRBV19	CASSMTGTEAFF	TGTGCCAGTAGTATGACGGGCACTGAAGCTTTCTTT
-	few	TRBJ2-2	TRBV19	CASSSGAGRAGELFF	TGTGCCAGTAGTTCTGGAGCAGGTAGAGCCGGGGAGCTGTTTTTT
-	few	TRBJ2-3	TRBV11-2	CASSLGSGVNTDTQYF	TGTGCCAGCAGCTTAGGTTCGGGGGTGAACACAGATACGCAGTATTTT
-	many	TRBJ2-2	TRBV20-1	CSALQDTGELFF	TGCAGTGCTTTACAGGACACCGGGGAGCTGTTTTTT
-	-	TRBJ1-1	TRBV10-3	CAISPLTRNTEAFF	TGTGCCATCAGCCCACTTACACGGAACACTGAAGCTTTCTTT
-	few	TRBJ2-3	TRBV10-3	CAISALRGIGTDTQYF	TGTGCCATCAGTGCTTTAAGGGGGATCGGCACAGATACGCAGTATTTT
-	few	TRBJ2-3	TRBV5-8	CASSFRGRRFADTQYF	TGTGCCAGCAGCTTTAGGGGGAGGAGATTTGCAGATACGCAGTATTTT
-	-	TRBJ1-5	TRBV6-4	CASSDFRDNRNQPQHF	TGTGCCAGCAGTGACTTCCGGGACAACCGAAATCAGCCCCAGCATTTT
TRBD2	many	TRBJ2-1	TRBV7-9	CASSFLAGPNEQFF	TGTGCCAGCAGTTTTTTAGCGGGCCCAAATGAGCAGTTCTTC
-	-	TRBJ1-2	TRBV20-1	CSAREGVGYGYTF	TGCAGTGCTAGAGAGGGGGTAGGGTATGGCTACACCTTC
TRBD1	once	TRBJ1-2	TRBV5-1	CASSYRDSVTNYGYTF	TGCGCCAGCAGCTACCGGGACAGCGTTACTAACTATGGCTACACCTTC
TRBD2	many	TRBJ2-1	TRBV5-6	CASSARLAGSPSYNEQFF	TGTGCCAGCAGCGCCCGACTAGCGGGGTCTCCATCCTACAATGAGCAGTTCTTC
-	-	TRBJ1-6	TRBV10-3	CAISESGGFSPLHF	TGTGCCATCAGTGAGTCGGGGGGCTTTTCACCCCTCCACTTT